This TCR beta chain was documented in a study of cytomegalovirus exposure and HLA in healthy donors (dated by TCRdb to the late 2010s). Context from the whole study: An earlier analysis of 587 of the donors reported about 290 Gb of sequence data and about 100 million unique TCR beta sequences from 150 million to 200 million T cells. Alongside the repertoire data, information on donor age, sex, ethnicity and CMV serostatus was compiled. A separate validation cohort of approximately 120 different subjects was used in addition to the roughly 670-subject first cohort. Typing coverage differed by locus: A, B, C, DRB1 and DQB1 were typed in roughly 629-630 donors, DQA1 in about 510, DPA1 in 600 to 610, and DPB1 in 450 to 490. On average, around 200,000 unique TCR beta nucleotide sequences were sequenced per donor among a few hundred genotyped donors of the cohort, with roughly a sixth of those sequences being non-productive. An early release that covered about 600 HLA-typed donors contained approximately 290 gigabases of sequencing data and tens of millions of unique TCR sequences. The study was designed to test whether signatures of past pathogen exposure could be identified by cataloging public T cell receptors. Rather than using new phenotypic data, the later analysis identified candidate immune exposures from TCR beta sequences and from how often those sequences occurred across donors. About 5 DR-DQ haplotypes were handled as single units for association and clustering, since linkage in the cohort was strong. Genome-wide SNP genotypes for about 60% of the roughly 700 donors were used in a later genetic analysis, which treated that subset as a discovery cohort. Class I and class II HLA loci were covered by the typing at four-digit resolution. All discovery cohort repertoires had been generated using a single sequencing platform. The study used immunosequencing to profile the T cell repertoires of 600 to 850 subjects and linked those repertoires to cytomegalovirus serostatus. An earlier analysis of 587 of the donors applied high-throughput TCR beta sequencing to assess whether each TCR beta V gene segment acted as functional or pseudogenic. In a later analysis, previously published TCR beta repertoires from 550 to 750 donors were re-analyzed and high-resolution HLA genotyping was added so that TCR occurrence patterns could be studied. To predict cytomegalovirus infection status, the study brought together high-throughput TCR immunosequencing, statistical association of individual TCRs with disease status, and machine learning. Of the 398 genotyped donors, 75% to 85% were placed in the genetic ancestry cluster associated with self-reported Caucasian donors.

To prepare the library, the immunoSEQ multiplex PCR assay was applied. A mixture of 60 forward primers for TCR Vbeta segments and 13 reverse primers for TCR Jbeta segments was used in the multiplex PCR. The CDR3 region of rearranged TCR beta genes was amplified from genomic DNA by a multiplex PCR assay. The Illumina HiSeq System was used to sequence the amplified TCR beta libraries as 87-base-pair reads. Regarding the original processing steps: A later analysis tallied tens of millions of unique TCR beta chains across the approximately 670 repertoires, and approximately 12 million of those chains were shared by two or more donors. Raw reads were error-corrected and collapsed into unique sequences by a nearest-neighbor algorithm in which closely related sequences were merged to remove PCR and sequencing errors. CDR3 sequences were aligned to IMGT reference sequences to assign V, D and J gene segments. Each retained sequence needed at least a six-nucleotide match to both a V gene segment and a J gene segment. Rearrangements were called productive when the CDR3 lacked stop codons and stayed in frame with V and J; all others were non-productive. CDR3 was defined according to IMGT convention as the region running from the second conserved V-encoded cysteine to the conserved J-encoded phenylalanine. The earlier analysis of approximately 590 of the donors excluded any sequence lacking an unambiguous match to a single V gene segment. An earlier analysis of fewer than 750 of the donors called V segments functional above 56.7% productive rearrangements and segregating when the between-donor standard deviation exceeded 5%. A statistical classification framework was built to diagnose cytomegalovirus status from the catalog of TCR beta chain sequences. In a later analysis, V and J genes were assigned by comparing TCR nucleotide sequences against IMGT/GENE-DB human TR gene sequences. A later analysis assigned CDR3 sequences and most-parsimonious VDJ recombination scenarios with the TCRdist pipeline. In a later analysis, every TCR beta chain was defined by the combination of its CDR3 amino acid sequence and its V-gene family, and reads without a unique V-gene family were dropped. As a way to deal with suspected cross-contamination and a sequencing artifact, a later analysis dropped 450 to 700 nucleotide sequences that were highly shared and had low generation probability. A later analysis calculated a clonal expansion index for each public chain from normalized within-repertoire ranks of inferred template counts. Generation probabilities in a later analysis came from a VDJ recombination model fitted to out-of-frame rearrangements, and those results were checked against IGoR. In a later analysis, hypergeometric tests were used to score TCR-TCR, TCR-HLA and TCR-CMV co-occurrence, with a repertoire-size bias correction applied to TCR pairs. A later analysis estimated false discovery rates by permuting HLA or CMV assignments 20 times. In a later analysis, co-occurring TCRs were grouped using DBSCAN, with TCRdist sequence similarity added in when clustering inside HLA-allele-positive subsets. For co-occurrence clustering, repertoires with fewer than 30,000 or more than 120,000 public chains were excluded, along with five repertoires with anomalous nucleotide sharing. The immuneACCESS repertoire file appears here via TCRdb, limited to in-frame rearrangements. These files lack a portion of the clones; in checked studies, under half of the deficit traces to unresolved V genes, and the cause of the others is not known. V, J and clone size reflect that table, while D and trimming were determined from the DNA. In all, the sample holds 150,000 to 200,000 clones, and under 75% of those were seen once. The ten largest clonotypes hold over 6% of the sample.

Study-wide conclusions, independent of this receptor: The classifier was reported to diagnose cytomegalovirus status with high specificity and sensitivity in both the original cohort and the validation cohort. The study gave a list of about 160 TCR beta chains associated with cytomegalovirus. Only TCR beta chains were sequenced in this cohort, and the absence of alpha or paired-chain data limited detectable features. V-gene and J-gene trimming of TCR beta chains was associated with a missense DCLRE1C variant in a later genetic analysis, and the association was replicated in an independent cohort. A further reported finding was that TCR beta sequences accurately predicted the HLA-A and HLA-B alleles for most subjects in the first cohort. Broadly in line with IMGT annotations, most TCR beta V segments showed up in productive rearrangements about 90% or about 30% of the time in an earlier analysis of around 600 of the donors. Three of the identified cytomegalovirus-associated TCR beta chains were confirmed in vitro to be specific for cytomegalovirus antigens. About 17 rarely observed V segments, including chromosome 9 orphons, were excluded from the earlier analysis of a few hundred of the donors because counts were too low. Because HLA typing was unavailable for some donors at each locus, only the typed subset was used in association tests. In a later analysis, the rate of TCR association differed among HLA loci, with DRB1 alleles having the most associated TCRs and HLA-C alleles having the fewest. Immune exposure information for the cohort was limited to CMV serostatus. A later analysis found that HLA-associated TCR beta chains were more clonally expanded and had lower generation probabilities than equally common non-associated chains. A cluster of highly shared sequence variants was judged likely to represent a technical artifact of the sequencing pipeline. Several of the top co-occurrence clusters appeared to be linked to parvovirus B19, influenza, CMV and Epstein-Barr virus, according to a later analysis. At a false discovery rate of 0.05, a later analysis linked about 17,000 TCR beta sequences to specific HLA alleles. Some IMGT-functional V segments, including TRBV6-2 and TRBV6-3, could not be told apart with the 87-base-pair reads, so those segments were excluded. It was suggested by the authors that the approach could potentially be generalized to other disease states and immunological phenotypes. Roughly uniform sequencing depth across donors was assumed in presence/absence analyses, although this assumption may not hold. According to a later genetic analysis, donors in an Asian-associated ancestry cluster had fewer N-insertions in productive TCRs than the approximately 670-donor mean. According to a later analysis, most CMV-associated TCR beta chains appeared to be HLA-restricted, and the HLA associations seemed to be driven largely by CMV exposure. While some public TCRs were present in many individuals, most TCR sequences turned up only very rarely across donors. Linkage disequilibrium might explain the correlated functional status among segregating V segments, but an unknown experimental factor could not be excluded. Assigning TCR associations to individual alleles was difficult when HLA alleles, especially DR and DQ, strongly co-occurred.

CDR1 is given as MNHNY and CDR2 as SVGAGI, both from the germline V gene (reference sequence). V loses 5 bases of germline sequence and J loses 6 bases, and the interval between the two ends is 10 bases. The CDR3 spans 13 residues, from the cysteine through the phenylalanine. Only the CDR3 DNA stays, 39 bases, in frame from base 1. In total, around 600 healthy bone marrow donors made up the cohort. Cohort members were all nominally healthy when sampled, although unrecorded immune exposures were likely present. The donor tested CMV seropositive and was one of the 289 seropositive cohort members. Every donor gave a peripheral blood sample, and the peripheral blood mononuclear cells from that sample were used for TCR beta sequencing. Genomic DNA extraction from the blood cell samples was performed with the Qiagen DNeasy Blood Extraction Kit. As for this clone: This receptor's antigen is unknown. Base qualities are not recorded, but no much larger clone differs from it by a single base.

The V and J genes are TRBV6-6 and TRBJ2-2; TRBD1 might be the D gene, on 5 matching bases. The material sequenced was PBMCs. The receptor's source is a man aged 40-49 years in good health and CMV-seropositive. The DNA sequence reads TGTGCCAGCAGTAACGGACATTCCGGGGAGCTGTTTTTT. Translated, it reads CASSNGHSGELFF.